This T cell receptor (beta chain) came from a study of OX40 agonist ivuxolimab in advanced cancers. Across the whole study: Dose-escalation subjects each had hepatocellular carcinoma, melanoma, renal cell or head and neck cancer. From roughly 20 to 85 years was the age range, with a mean of roughly 64 years, and around 80% were male. Findings and caveats of the study: The specificity for antigen of the expanded peripheral T cells was not determined.

Trimming cost V 4 bases and J 9 bases, with 13 bases left between them. The CDR3 loop spans 13 amino acids. Germline V CDR1 and CDR2: SGHTA, FQGNSA. The assay was immunoSEQ multiplex PCR, and TCRdb's table has in-frame clones only and misses some. The data show tens of thousands of clones, with more than 80% seen just once and 0.85% to 0.95% held by the top ten. Turning to this clone: Its antigen is undetermined.

The rearrangement joins TRBV7-2 to TRBJ2-1; D gene ambiguous. This TCR derives from an adult with an advanced solid tumor such as melanoma, head and neck, liver or kidney cancer. The source was CD4+ or CD8+ T cells sorted from blood, collected in a trial of the OX40 agonist ivuxolimab. CDR3 bases: TGTGCCAGCAGCTATAATGTCCCTTTTGAGCAGTTCTTC. Translating gives CASSYNVPFEQFF.